This TCR beta chain was identified during a study of tumor-infiltrating lymphocytes in localized non-small cell lung cancer. Repertoires were generated with immunoSEQ multiplex PCR, while TCRdb's copy carries only in-frame clones and drops some. The table shows about 16,000 clones, with 35% to 55% occurring only once. Comments on this clone: Its target is unknown.

The study's findings and limits: Each assay used a separate piece of the same tissue. No T-cell fraction difference was seen between IM1 and IM2 tumors.

The CDR3 sequence is 15 residues long. Germline assignment: CDR1 SGHTA and CDR2 FQGNSA. The V gene end was trimmed by 0 bases and the J gene end by 4 bases; junction bases not matched to a gene: 0. Specimen: lung tumor tissue. This clonotype originated in a human donor with non-small cell lung cancer. This chain connects TRBV7-2 to TRBJ2-3; TRBD2 matches 11 bases. The chain's CDR3 is CASSLASGGADTQYF. CDR3 coding DNA: TGTGCCAGCAGCTTAGCTAGCGGGGGGGCAGATACGCAGTATTTT.